This T cell receptor (beta chain) was sequenced for a study of T cells in Graves' hyperthyroidism and ophthalmopathy. Regions amplified from RNA transcripts were the TCR beta CDR3 regions. During a first-round RT-PCR of the TCR CDR3, the HTBI primer set was used. From the multiplex PCR reads, TCRdb called clonotypes with MiXCR, one entry per CDR3 protein. The data show about 340,000 distinct CDR3 sequences, 21% seen once. Ten or more counts support this clonotype. The antigen is not known. CDR1 and CDR2 from the germline V gene are LGHDT and YNNKEL (reference sequence). The CDR3 has 16 amino acids. V was shortened by 0 bases and J by 2 bases, with 11 bases between the two germline ends. Exclusion of patients followed from uncontrolled infection, other autoimmune disease, pregnancy or lactation. Clinical symptoms, serum thyroxine, TRAb, thyroid ultrasound and orbital computed tomography established diagnosis. Fresh peripheral blood, roughly 9.8 ml of it, supplied the PBMCs.

Study observations and caveats: The majority of expanded thyroid clonotypes above 0.001 also appeared in blood.

The material sequenced was blood. This TCR came from a woman aged 45-65 years with Graves' hyperthyroidism. V gene TRBV3-1 combines with J gene TRBJ2-1, with TRBD2 as a possible D gene (6 bases). CDR3: CASSQDGREAYNEQFF. The CDR3 DNA reads as TGTGCCAGCAGCCAAGACGGGCGGGAAGCCTACAATGAGCAGTTCTTC.